This T cell receptor beta chain was recorded in a study of primary melanoma T cells and metastatic recurrence. The wider study: Primary melanomas here were stage T2 to T4, over 1 mm thick. General observations from the study: T-cell fraction reportedly outperformed other histopathological variables added to thickness.

Trimming removed 8 bases from V and 5 bases from J; junction bases left unmatched: 2. CDR1 is MDHEN and CDR2 is SYDVKM in the germline V gene. The CDR3 has 13 residues. Note on this clone: Its antigen is not identified.

The method was immunoSEQ multiplex PCR; TCRdb's version includes in-frame clones alone and lacks a portion of them. The sample records roughly 1,200 clones, 75% to 90% being singletons. Sequenced sample: melanoma tumor tissue. V is TRBV28 and J is TRBJ2-5; 13 nucleotides match TRBD2. This clonotype was obtained from a human donor with melanoma. In nucleotides, the CDR3 is TGTGCCAGCCGGACTAGCGGGAGTGAGACCCAGTACTTC. Translation gives CASRTSGSETQYF. Filled out from reference TRBV28 and TRBJ2-5, the complete variable domain reads DVKVTQSSRYLVKRTGEKVFLECVQDMDHENMFWYRQDPGLGLRLIYFSYDVKMKEKGDIPEGYSVSREKKERFSLILESASTNQTSMYLCASRTSGSETQYFGPGTRLLVL.